This T cell receptor beta chain is from a study of molecular identifiers for immune sequencing clone quantification. In preparing bulk TCR libraries, previously described methods and listed TCR primers were used. Using its own MiXCR run on the PCR reads, TCRdb lists one record per CDR3 protein. There are about 640,000 distinct CDR3 sequences in the sample; 15% to 20% occur only once, and roughly 0.85% lies in the top ten. This clonotype was seen many times. Its target is unknown. Study-wide results and limits: Single-cell amounts of spiked Jurkat TCR RNA were reportedly detectable among about a million naive cells. Clones above 20 RNA copies contained over 99% of effector molecules and under 1% of naive molecules. Identical TCR molecules that share a barcode could lead to an underestimation of highly expanded clone sizes.

This receptor was taken from a human donor in good health. Some libraries in this study had Jurkat cell RNA spiked in. Sequenced input: naive CD8+ T cells from blood, with Jurkat cell RNA spiked in. Subset indicated: FACS-sorted CD8+CD4-CCR7+CD45RA+ naive T cells.

The CDR3 sequence: CASSYSKGQLRYTEAFF. As DNA, the CDR3 is TGTGCCAGCAGTTACTCGAAGGGACAGCTAAGATACACTGAAGCTTTCTTT. J is TRBJ1-1 and V is TRBV6-2 or TRBV6-3; 7 positions match TRBD1. The length of the CDR3 is 17 residues. J gave up 3 bases and V 0 bases, and 10 bases lay outside the gene matches. CDR1 MNHEY and CDR2 SVGEGT come from the germline V gene.